These 32 T cell receptor beta chains share one sample of origin, sequenced in a study of T cell responses to AZD1222 COVID-19 vaccine. This table comes from immunoSEQ multiplex PCR, and its TCRdb copy is limited to in-frame clones, with some not included. The sample holds about 120,000 clones, 75% to 95% seen once. Sample: peripheral blood, taken 28 days after the second dose of the MenACWY control vaccine. All receptors derive from an adult who received the MenACWY meningococcal vaccine as a control.

The CDR3 loop reads CASSLFGAGLYNEQFF. As DNA, the CDR3 is TGTGCCAGCAGCTTATTTGGGGCAGGGCTCTACAATGAGCAGTTCTTC. The rearrangement joins TRBV7-9 to TRBJ2-1, with D possibly TRBD1 on 5 matching bases. Per the germline V gene, CDR1 is SEHNR and CDR2 is FQNEAQ (reference sequence). The CDR3 totals 16 residues. Trimming removed 2 bases from V and 3 bases from J, with 14 bases in between.

This chain links TRBV24-1 with TRBJ1-2; D possibly corresponds to TRBD1 (6 bases). Trimming left V 0 bases short and J 8 bases short, with 9 bases between. This CDR3 contains 13 residues. CDR1 is KGHDR and CDR2 is SFDVKD in the germline V gene. The CDR3 spells CATSDLGTRGYTF. For the CDR3, the DNA is TGTGCCACCAGTGATTTGGGGACACGCGGCTACACCTTC.

The chain combines TRBV7-8 with TRBJ2-1, with 11 bases lining up with TRBD2. Trimming at V came to 4 bases and at J to 4 bases, leaving 21 bases not matched to a gene. The CDR3 length is 21 residues. The germline CDR1 and CDR2 sequences are SGHVS and FQNEAQ. The CDR3 DNA reads as TGTGCCAGCAGCTCCAGATGGAAAAGGCTAGCGGGGGGAACGGATTACAATGAGCAGTTCTTC. It is translated as CASSSRWKRLAGGTDYNEQFF. Together with reference TRBV7-8 and TRBJ2-1, the CDR3 gives the full variable domain: GAGVSQSPRYKVAKRGQDVALRCDPISGHVSLFWYQQALGQGPEFLTYFQNEAQLDKSGLPSDRFFAERPEGSVSTLKIQRTQQEDSAVYLCASSSRWKRLAGGTDYNEQFFGPGTRLTVL.

This clone appeared once. This chain connects TRBV5-6 to TRBJ1-2; D unclear. With 4 bases removed from V and 2 bases from J, the gap between germline ends came to 15 bases. This CDR3 has 15 residues. From germline, CDR1 is SGHDT and CDR2 YYEEEE. This chain's CDR3 is CASSLGPTGNYGYTF. In DNA form, the CDR3 reads TGTGCCAGCAGCCTCGGGCCGACTGGGAACTATGGCTACACCTTC.

The chain recombines TRBV5-1 with TRBJ2-7; 10 bases agree with TRBD1. Germline V gene data show CDR1 as SGHRS and CDR2 as YFSETQ. Germline trimming cut 0 bases from V and 1 base from J; bases unmatched to any gene: 7. This CDR3 region has 17 residues. CDR3 nucleotides: TGCGCCAGCAGCTTGGCGATCGGGACAGGGGTATCCTACGAGCAGTACTTC. Translation gives CASSLAIGTGVSYEQYF.

CDR3 in DNA: TGTGCCAGCAGTAAACCTAGCGGGGGGGACTTTCAGTTCTTC. Translated, it gives CASSKPSGGDFQFF. The gene calls are TRBV28 and TRBJ2-1; 12 nucleotides match TRBD2. CDR1 and CDR2 from the germline V gene are MDHEN and SYDVKM. The CDR3 runs to 14 residues. J was trimmed by 13 bases and V by 5 bases; bases with no gene match: 9.

The CDR3 region has the DNA TGTGCCAGCAGCTCAAACGGGTACAATCAGCCCCAGCATTTT. This gives the protein CASSSNGYNQPQHF. This chain connects TRBV7-9 to TRBJ1-5; no clear D gene. The CDR3 loop spans 14 amino acids. V was cut by 4 bases and J by 3 bases, with 10 bases left in between. Germline CDR1 reads SEHNR; CDR2 reads FQNEAQ (reference sequence).

The gene calls are TRBV9 and TRBJ1-6; D ambiguous. The CDR3 sequence is 14 residues long. Germline V lookup: CDR1 SGDLS, CDR2 YYNGEE. Trimming removed 0 bases at V and 7 bases at J, with 8 bases between. As DNA, the CDR3 is TGTGCCAGCAGCGTAGATCCTTCGAATTCACCCCTCCACTTT. This translates into CASSVDPSNSPLHF. Supplemented by reference TRBV9 and TRBJ1-6, the full variable domain reads DSGVTQTPKHLITATGQRVTLRCSPRSGDLSVYWYQQSLDQGLQFLIQYYNGEERAKGNILERFSAQQFPDLHSELNLSSLELGDSALYFCASSVDPSNSPLHFGNGTRLTVT.

The CDR3 here is CASSFSQGDPQETQYF. The DNA of the CDR3 is TGTGCCAGCAGTTTCAGCCAGGGGGATCCCCAAGAGACCCAGTACTTC. V and J are TRBV27 and TRBJ2-5, with 7 bases identical to TRBD1. V gave up 3 bases and J gave up 1 base; unmatched junction bases: 8. The length of the CDR3 is 16 residues. Per the germline V gene, CDR1 is MNHEY and CDR2 is SMNVEV (reference sequence).

This chain joins TRBV5-1 and TRBJ2-5; 7 bases map to TRBD1. V was pared by 4 bases and J by 1 base, with 7 bases of the junction left unmatched. Germline V gives CDR1 SGHRS, CDR2 YFSETQ. This CDR3 is built from 15 residues. CDR3 residues: CASSPGDRVQETQYF. CDR3 nucleotides: TGCGCCAGCAGCCCCGGGGACAGAGTCCAAGAGACCCAGTACTTC.

This clone has a handful of counts. V usage is TRBV13 and J usage is TRBJ1-4; perhaps TRBD1 as D (6 bases). From germline, CDR1 is PRHDT and CDR2 FYEKMQ (reference sequence). This CDR3 region has 16 residues. V was trimmed by 0 bases and J by 7 bases, leaving 15 bases between them. CDR3 sequence: CASSLGPSRGFEKLFF. In DNA form, the CDR3 reads TGTGCCAGCAGCTTAGGTCCGAGCAGGGGCTTTGAAAAACTGTTTTTT.

This clone was seen more than once but under ten times. The J gene is TRBJ2-1, the V gene TRBV7-9; no clear D gene. There are 17 residues in the CDR3. Trimming left V 5 bases short and J 5 bases short, with 22 bases between. CDR1 SEHNR and CDR2 FQNEAQ come from the germline V gene (reference sequence). The CDR3 spells CASSPPTRTMFHNEQFF. CDR3 sequence (DNA): TGTGCCAGCAGCCCCCCGACCCGTACCATGTTTCACAATGAGCAGTTCTTC.

This clone has just one count. This chain joins TRBV6-5 and TRBJ2-7; 8 nucleotides line up with TRBD1. The CDR3 is 15 amino acids. J gave up 4 bases and V 6 bases, and 11 bases lay outside the gene matches. Germline V gives CDR1 MNHEY, CDR2 SVGAGI. The CDR3 here is CASRETTGGPYEQYF. The CDR3 DNA follows: TGTGCCAGCAGGGAGACTACAGGGGGTCCATACGAGCAGTACTTC.

This CDR3 reads CASSQAGTGYGYTF. As DNA, the CDR3 is TGCGCCAGCAGCCAAGCCGGGACGGGCTATGGCTACACCTTC. This chain joins TRBV4-3 and TRBJ1-2, with D possibly TRBD1 on 5 matching bases. Between the trimmed V and J ends, which lost 1 base and 4 bases, there was a span of 10 bases. Per germline, CDR1 LGHNA and CDR2 YSLEER. There are 14 residues in the CDR3.

Judged by abundance, this clone is medium-sized. This CDR3 is CASSLNPGRSYEQYF. The CDR3 DNA follows: TGTGCCAGCAGCTTAAATCCGGGACGGTCCTACGAGCAGTACTTC. The gene calls are TRBV7-3 and TRBJ2-7; D assignment may be TRBD1 or TRBD2 (5 bases each). The germline V gene has CDR1 SGHTA and CDR2 FQGTGA. Trimming stripped 1 base from V and 1 base from J, with 11 bases between. This CDR3 spans 15 amino acids.

This clone occurred once. The V call is TRBV28, the J call TRBJ1-1, with no clear D. The CDR3 length is 13 residues. The germline V gene encodes CDR1 MDHEN and CDR2 SYDVKM. Trimming left V 5 bases short and J 4 bases short, with 11 bases between. The CDR3 DNA is TGTGCCAGCAGTGTCCGACCGGGCACTGAAGCTTTCTTT. Translation gives CASSVRPGTEAFF.

The rearrangement links TRBV29-1 to TRBJ2-1; D possibly matches TRBD1 or TRBD2 (6 bases each). Trimming left V 7 bases short and J 2 bases short, with 18 bases between. Germline-derived CDR1 and CDR2 are SQVTM and ANQGSEA. This CDR3 contains 15 residues. The DNA for the CDR3 is TGCAGCGCCCGAAGGGGGGCGGGACCCTACAATGAGCAGTTCTTC. Protein sequence: CSARRGAGPYNEQFF.

The chain is built from TRBV19 and TRBJ2-3; D remains unclear. V was trimmed by 3 bases and J by 3 bases, leaving 7 bases between them. In germline, CDR1 is LNHDA, CDR2 SQIVND (reference sequence). The CDR3 spans 13 residues. CDR3 DNA: TGTGCCAGTAGTATTATGGGAACAGATACGCAGTATTTT. Translated: CASSIMGTDTQYF.

This chain connects TRBV19 to TRBJ2-1; the D is unclear. CDR3 length equals 14 residues. Looked up from germline, CDR1 is LNHDA and CDR2 is SQIVND (reference sequence). V was pared by 6 bases and J by 0 bases, with 9 bases between. CDR3 DNA sequence: TGTGCCAGTAGGGGAACCAGCTCCTACAATGAGCAGTTCTTC. It specifies CASRGTSSYNEQFF.

J is TRBJ1-5 and V is TRBV20-1; no clear D. Germline V gene sequence: CDR1 DFQATT, CDR2 SNEGSKA (reference sequence). Deletions cut 3 bases from V and 2 bases from J, with 5 bases between. The CDR3 runs to 12 residues. The CDR3 DNA sequence: TGCAGTGCTAGTAACGGCAATCAGCCCCAGCATTTT. Protein product: CSASNGNQPQHF.

This chain uses TRBV15 with TRBJ2-1; D gene ambiguous. V lost 0 bases to trimming and J lost 7 bases, with 4 bases between them. The CDR3 is 12 residues long. Germline assignment: CDR1 LNHNV and CDR2 YYDKDF (reference sequence). CDR3 coding DNA: TGTGCCACCAGCAGAGATCGGAATGAGCAGTTCTTC. Its translation: CATSRDRNEQFF.

V is TRBV28 and J is TRBJ2-3; D not certain. Germline CDR1 is MDHEN and CDR2 is SYDVKM. The CDR3 loop spans 13 amino acids. V was shortened by 7 bases and J by 6 bases, with 14 bases between the two germline ends. The CDR3 coding sequence is TGTGCCAGCACCTCGAGTCGGTTGGATACGCAGTATTTT. Encoded protein: CASTSSRLDTQYF.

The chain couples TRBV2 to TRBJ2-7; possible D gene TRBD1, 5 bases. Germline loops: CDR1 SNHLY, CDR2 FYNNEI. This CDR3 has 15 residues. V was clipped by 3 bases and J by 0 bases, with 12 bases between them. CDR3 in amino acids: CASSEWGLSSYEQYV. The CDR3 DNA is TGTGCCAGCAGTGAGTGGGGCCTCAGCTCCTACGAGCAGTACGTC.

V usage is TRBV27 and J usage is TRBJ2-3, with D possibly being TRBD2 (5 bases). The CDR3 contains 15 residues. Germline lookup yields CDR1 MNHEY and CDR2 SMNVEV (reference sequence). V shed 5 bases and J shed 3 bases, with 15 bases lying between them. The CDR3 nucleotides read TGTGCCAGCAGTCTCTCCTCGGAGGTAACAGATACGCAGTATTTT. It yields the protein CASSLSSEVTDTQYF.

The chain links TRBV10-2 to TRBJ2-1; no reliable D call. V lost 6 bases and J 4 bases, leaving 13 bases between the germline ends. This CDR3 is 14 amino acids long. In germline, CDR1 is WSHSY, CDR2 SAAADI. DNA for the CDR3: TGCGCCAGCAGATCGTCCCGGCCTTACAATGAGCAGTTCTTC. It encodes CASRSSRPYNEQFF.

The chain carries TRBV29-1 and TRBJ2-3; tentatively, D is TRBD2 (5 bases). Trimming cost V 1 base and J 6 bases, with 11 bases left between them. Looked up from germline, CDR1 is SQVTM and CDR2 is ANQGSEA. This CDR3 comprises 13 residues. The CDR3 nucleotides read TGCAGCGTTGAAGCTGGACTTGGGGATACGCAGTATTTT. Translated, it gives CSVEAGLGDTQYF.

This clone was found a few times. The gene calls are TRBV11-2 and TRBJ2-7, with TRBD2 matching 7 bases. J lost 2 bases, V lost 5 bases, and 9 bases had no gene match. Germline V gene lookup returns CDR1 SGHAT and CDR2 FQNNGV. The CDR3 spans 15 residues. The CDR3 is CASSLPAGPTYEQYF. CDR3 DNA: TGTGCCAGCAGCCTCCCAGCGGGACCCACCTACGAGCAGTACTTC.

The V and J genes are TRBV3-1 (or the pseudogene TRBV3-2) and TRBJ2-7; TRBD1 agrees at 11 bases. The length of the CDR3 is 14 residues. V was pared by 7 bases and J by 3 bases, with 5 bases of the junction left unmatched. From germline, CDR1 is LGHDT and CDR2 YNNKEL (reference sequence). CDR3: CASKPGTGGYEQYF. DNA of the CDR3: TGTGCCAGCAAGCCCGGGACAGGGGGCTACGAGCAGTACTTC.

The chain has TRBV19 and TRBJ2-7, with TRBD2 identical over 12 bases. With 9 bases clipped from V and 4 bases from J, the junction kept 10 bases outside the gene matches. The CDR3 has 15 amino acids. Germline CDR1 is LNHDA and CDR2 is SQIVND (reference sequence). Here the CDR3 reads CASRHLAGGFYEQYF. Written as DNA, the CDR3 is TGTGCCAGCCGTCATCTAGCGGGAGGGTTTTACGAGCAGTACTTC.

V is TRBV7-9 and J is TRBJ2-1; tentatively, D is TRBD1 (5 bases). V dropped 1 base and J dropped 5 bases, with 9 bases sitting between them. From germline, CDR1 is SEHNR and CDR2 FQNEAQ (reference sequence). The CDR3 totals 14 residues. The CDR3 loop is CASSLVLGDNEQFF. As DNA, the CDR3 is TGTGCCAGCAGCTTAGTCCTAGGGGACAATGAGCAGTTCTTC.

The chain employs TRBV30 and TRBJ1-6, with unresolved D. There are 13 residues in the CDR3. V dropped 2 bases and J dropped 4 bases, with 6 bases sitting between them. The germline gives CDR1 GTSNPN, CDR2 SVGIG (reference sequence). CDR3 sequence: CAWSPVYNSPLHF. The CDR3 bases are TGTGCCTGGAGTCCGGTTTATAATTCACCCCTCCACTTT.

The chain combines TRBV3-1 (or the pseudogene TRBV3-2) with TRBJ1-4; 7 bases fit TRBD1. V was clipped by 4 bases and J by 8 bases; unmatched bases: 7. Germline lookup yields CDR1 LGHDT and CDR2 YNNKEL (reference sequence). The CDR3 has 14 amino acids. CDR3 in amino acids: CASSRTGAGEKLFF. In DNA form, the CDR3 reads TGTGCCAGCAGCCGCACAGGGGCAGGGGAAAAACTGTTTTTT.